Detailed here is one TCR beta chain. A sample-barcoded 5' primer and a J-beta primer mix were used in a second PCR of about 7 to 12 cycles. TCRdb reprocessed the 5' RACE reads via MiXCR and lists one record per CDR3 protein. The data contain hundreds of thousands of distinct CDR3 sequences, 62% of them seen just once; the ten biggest clones take up about 27%. The data derive from a study of blood T cells in healthy people across ages. Germline CDR1 ENHRY, CDR2 SYGVKD. The CDR3 loop spans 15 amino acids. V lost 0 bases and J 0 bases, leaving 8 bases between the germline ends. The source of this sequence is a man aged 25-45 years in good health. Input material: blood. The chain couples TRBV10-3 to TRBJ1-1; D gene ambiguous. This chain's CDR3 is CAISESGGMNTEAFF. The DNA of the CDR3 is TGTGCCATCAGTGAGTCAGGAGGGATGAACACTGAAGCTTTCTTT.